What follows are 27 T cell receptor beta chains derived from one specimen sequenced in a study of T-cell memory formation after mild COVID-19. TCRdb ran MiXCR on the 5' RACE reads and lists one entry per CDR3 protein. Here the sample spans under 400,000 distinct CDR3 sequences, 20% to 25% being singletons. What was sequenced was PBMCs or a T cell subset sorted from them (not recorded which). The origin of the receptors is an adult woman who had mild COVID-19 (a few samples of this study predate the infection). Cell type and time point are not known.

This clonotype was observed a handful of times. The chain employs TRBV12-3 or TRBV12-4 and TRBJ2-7; a possible D gene is TRBD2 (6 bases). CDR3 length: 13 residues. V was shortened by 3 bases and J by 6 bases, with 12 bases between the two germline ends. The CDR3 coding sequence is TGTGCCAGCAGTTTCCAGCTAGCGTCCGAGCAGTACTTC. It translates to CASSFQLASEQYF.

J is TRBJ2-3 and V is TRBV7-3; 7 bases line up with TRBD2. Germline V gives CDR1 SGHTA, CDR2 FQGTGA. There are 19 residues in the CDR3. With 5 bases clipped from V and 3 bases from J, the junction kept 20 bases outside the gene matches. The DNA for the CDR3 is TGTGCCAGCAGCCCTGGTACGGAGCGGGGAGATAGGCGGACAGATACGCAGTATTTT. Translated, it gives CASSPGTERGDRRTDTQYF.

Only a few counts were recorded for this clonotype. The chain has TRBV12-3 or TRBV12-4 and TRBJ1-2; D unresolved. The CDR3 loop spans 13 amino acids. V lost 3 bases to trimming and J lost 4 bases, with 9 bases between them. CDR3 sequence reads: CASSFDIVYGYTF. In nucleotides, the CDR3 is TGTGCCAGCAGTTTCGACATTGTCTATGGCTACACCTTC.

Worth noting for this clonotype: A much larger clonotype is one base distant, so this may be a read error. V and J are TRBV15 and TRBJ2-3; unclear D gene. The ends were cut back, 5 bases at V and 1 base at J, with 1 base in the middle. CDR1 and CDR2 from the germline V gene are LNHNV and YYDKDF (reference sequence). The CDR3 sequence is 11 residues long. DNA of the CDR3: TGTGCCACCAGCCGCACAGATACGCAGTATTTT. Translation: CATSRTDTQYF.

This clonotype was seen a few times. The chain has TRBV10-3 and TRBJ2-7; no clear D gene. With 3 bases removed from V and 3 bases from J, the gap between germline ends came to 6 bases. The V gene's germline CDR1 is ENHRY and CDR2 SYGVKD. The CDR3 sequence is 12 residues long. CDR3 loop: CAISEQGYEQYF. The DNA of the CDR3 is TGTGCCATCAGTGAACAAGGCTACGAGCAGTACTTC.

This clonotype showed up just a few times. The chain employs TRBV27 and TRBJ2-7; D is possibly TRBD2 (5 bases). V was trimmed by 6 bases and J by 3 bases, leaving 12 bases between them. CDR3 length: 13 amino acids. Germline-derived CDR1 and CDR2 are MNHEY and SMNVEV (reference sequence). CDR3 in DNA: TGTGCCAGCAGAGGGTTCCGGGGCTACGAGCAGTACTTC. This codes for CASRGFRGYEQYF.

In nucleotides, the CDR3 is TGTGCCAGCAGCTTAACGCCCAGGGACGAGCAGTACTTC. Translating gives CASSLTPRDEQYF. The chain links TRBV7-3 to TRBJ2-7; TRBD1 might be the D (5 bases). Germline assignment: CDR1 SGHTA and CDR2 FQGTGA. V was cut by 0 bases and J by 5 bases, with 8 bases left in between. This CDR3 contains 13 residues.

This clonotype appeared many times. The CDR3 loop reads CASSFGTQYYEQYF. The DNA for the CDR3 is TGCGCCAGCAGCTTCGGGACACAGTACTACGAGCAGTACTTC. The J gene is TRBJ2-7, the V gene TRBV5-1; tentative D call: TRBD1 (6 bases). The CDR3 is made up of 14 amino acids. V shed 2 bases and J shed 3 bases, with 12 bases lying between them. Per germline, CDR1 SGHRS and CDR2 YFSETQ.

This rearrangement joins TRBV11-2 to TRBJ2-4, with TRBD2 matching over 12 bases. CDR1 and CDR2 from the germline V gene are SGHAT and FQNNGV. With 0 bases clipped from V and 0 bases from J, the junction kept 12 bases outside the gene matches. The CDR3 contains 21 residues. The CDR3 DNA follows: TGTGCCAGCAGCTTAGATAGCCTCCTAGCGGGGGGGCAACTAGCCAAAAACATTCAGTACTTC. This codes for CASSLDSLLAGGQLAKNIQYF.

V usage is TRBV20-1 and J usage is TRBJ2-7; 7 bases fit TRBD2. The length of the CDR3 is 13 residues. The J segment lost 2 bases and the V segment lost 3 bases, leaving 4 bases of the junction unmatched. Germline assignment: CDR1 DFQATT and CDR2 SNEGSKA (reference sequence). The CDR3 DNA reads as TGCAGTGCTAGGCAAGCGGGGCCCTACGAGCAGTACTTC. Its translation is CSARQAGPYEQYF.

This sequence joins TRBV5-1 and TRBJ2-1; D is possibly TRBD1 or TRBD2 (7 bases each). This CDR3 region has 16 residues. The germline V and J ends were trimmed by 3 bases and 0 bases, with 13 bases remaining between them. CDR1 is SGHRS, CDR2 YFSETQ, per germline. CDR3 DNA sequence: TGCGCCAGCAGCTGGGGGGGACAGAGCTCCTACAATGAGCAGTTCTTC. Translating gives CASSWGGQSSYNEQFF. Full variable domain (missing parts from reference TRBV5-1 and TRBJ2-1): KAGVTQTPRYLIKTRGQQVTLSCSPISGHRSVSWYQQTPGQGLQFLFEYFSETQRNKGNFPGRFSGRQFSNSRSEMNVSTLELGDSALYLCASSWGGQSSYNEQFFGPGTRLTVL.

This clonotype was seen a few times. J is TRBJ1-1 and V is TRBV4-1; TRBD1 might be the D (5 bases). The CDR3 runs to 14 residues. Looked up from germline, CDR1 is MGHRA and CDR2 is YSYEKL. Trimming took 4 bases from V and 1 from J, leaving 10 bases between them. The CDR3 loop reads CASSRVQGNTEAFF. CDR3 bases: TGCGCCAGCAGCCGCGTCCAGGGGAACACTGAAGCTTTCTTT.

This clonotype was observed a handful of times. The rearrangement uses TRBV29-1 and TRBJ1-2; 7 bases fit TRBD1. The CDR3 runs 12 residues. The V segment lost 6 bases and the J segment 7 bases; nucleotides outside the gene matches: 8. Germline-derived CDR1 and CDR2 are SQVTM and ANQGSEA. This CDR3 is CSVDDRESGYTF. The CDR3 bases are TGCAGCGTGGATGACAGGGAGAGTGGCTACACCTTC.

The gene calls are TRBV12-3 or TRBV12-4 and TRBJ2-2; 7 bases are shared with TRBD1. Trimming at V came to 7 bases and at J to 1 base, leaving 6 bases not matched to a gene. The CDR3 totals 15 residues. CDR3 nucleotides: TGTGCCAGCATCCCGGGACAGAGGAACACCGGGGAGCTGTTTTTT. Its translation: CASIPGQRNTGELFF.

This clonotype was recorded at least ten times. The J gene is TRBJ2-2, the V gene TRBV5-1; possible D gene TRBD1, 6 bases. The CDR3 spans 13 residues. The V end lost 5 bases, the J end lost 1 base, and 6 bases lay between the germline ends. Germline loops: CDR1 SGHRS, CDR2 YFSETQ. CDR3 DNA sequence: TGCGCCAGCAGGACAGGGAACACCGGGGAGCTGTTTTTT. This sequence encodes CASRTGNTGELFF.

Of note for this clonotype: Being one base from a much bigger clone, this may be a read error. This sequence joins TRBV20-1 and TRBJ2-7, with 8 bases matching TRBD1. The CDR3 spans 13 residues. Germline-derived CDR1 and CDR2 are DFQATT and SNEGSKA (reference sequence). The CDR3, as DNA: TGCAGTGCTCGACAGGGGTCCTCCTACGAGCAGTGCTTC. Its protein is CSARQGSSYEQCF.

This clonotype was observed a few times. The V and J genes are TRBV9 and TRBJ1-1, with D perhaps TRBD1 (6 bases). The length of the CDR3 is 13 residues. From germline, CDR1 is SGDLS and CDR2 YYNGEE. Trimming left V 3 bases short and J 1 base short, with 7 bases between. The CDR3 reads CASSEQGNTEAFF. DNA of the CDR3: TGTGCCAGCAGCGAACAGGGGAACACTGAAGCTTTCTTT.

V gene TRBV11-3 combines with J gene TRBJ2-7, with 8 bases that match TRBD1. CDR3 length equals 15 residues. Germline loops: CDR1 SGHNT, CDR2 YENEEA. Trimming cost V 6 bases and J 3 bases; bases outside gene matches: 10. CDR3 sequence (DNA): TGTGCCAGCAGTTTTGGCAGGACAGGGATCTACGAGCAGTACTTC. As protein: CASSFGRTGIYEQYF. The complete variable domain, with remaining parts taken from reference TRBV11-3 and TRBJ2-7, reads EAGVVQSPRYKIIEKKQPVAFWCNPISGHNTLYWYLQNLGQGPELLIRYENEEAVDDSQLPKDRFSAERLKGVDSTLKIQPAELGDSAVYLCASSFGRTGIYEQYFGPGTRLTVT.

This clonotype occurred many times. The chain uses TRBV7-8 and TRBJ2-1; D may be TRBD2 (6 bases). Germline V CDR1 and CDR2: SGHVS, FQNEAQ. Between the trimmed V and J ends, which lost 0 bases and 13 bases, there was a span of 13 bases. The CDR3 sequence is 13 residues long. The CDR3 DNA reads as TGTGCCAGCAGCTTAGCTCCGGGAGTCTATCAGTTCTTC. Residues: CASSLAPGVYQFF.

This clonotype appeared many times. The chain employs TRBV5-1 and TRBJ2-1; D is perhaps TRBD2 (5 bases). Germline V gene sequence: CDR1 SGHRS, CDR2 YFSETQ. CDR3 length equals 14 residues. V was trimmed by 5 bases and J by 0 bases, leaving 9 bases between them. The CDR3 DNA is TGCGCCAGCAGTCGGGGAAGCTCCTACAATGAGCAGTTCTTC. This codes for CASSRGSSYNEQFF.

This clonotype showed up just once. The chain joins TRBV9 to TRBJ2-1, with 10 bases that match TRBD2. J was trimmed by 8 bases and V by 3 bases; bases with no gene match: 8. The CDR3 is made up of 15 amino acids. Germline values: CDR1 SGDLS, CDR2 YYNGEE. CDR3 sequence: CASSAGSGGADEQFF. The CDR3 coding sequence is TGTGCCAGCAGCGCGGGGAGCGGGGGGGCAGATGAGCAGTTCTTC. Drawing the rest from reference TRBV9 and TRBJ2-1, the complete variable domain is DSGVTQTPKHLITATGQRVTLRCSPRSGDLSVYWYQQSLDQGLQFLIQYYNGEERAKGNILERFSAQQFPDLHSELNLSSLELGDSALYFCASSAGSGGADEQFFGPGTRLTVL.

The chain couples TRBV5-4 to TRBJ1-2; unclear D gene. V dropped 0 bases and J dropped 1 base, with 10 bases sitting between them. This CDR3 is built from 15 residues. Germline V gives CDR1 SGHNT, CDR2 YYREEE (reference sequence). The CDR3 region is CASSLEKGLNYGYTF. DNA for the CDR3: TGTGCCAGCAGCTTGGAAAAGGGCCTTAACTATGGCTACACCTTC.

The sample holds a few counts of this clonotype. The gene calls are TRBV5-1 and TRBJ1-2; D unclear. This CDR3 is built from 14 residues. Germline V lookup: CDR1 SGHRS, CDR2 YFSETQ. The ends were cut back, 5 bases at V and 6 bases at J, with 17 bases in the middle. The CDR3 nucleotides read TGCGCCAGCAGGCGGGATCCTGGGGATCATGGCTACACCTTC. It encodes CASRRDPGDHGYTF.

In its sample, this clonotype was seen a few times. The J gene is TRBJ2-5, the V gene TRBV6-5, with 9 bases fitting TRBD1. Per germline, CDR1 MNHEY and CDR2 SVGAGI. The CDR3 totals 14 residues. After removal of 4 bases from V and 3 bases from J, the junction contained 3 bases not matched to a gene. CDR3 DNA: TGTGCCAGCAGTTCAACAGGGGGCGAAGAGACCCAGTACTTC. This codes for CASSSTGGEETQYF.

CDR3 nucleotides: TGTGCCAGCAGCGTAGCTGCGGCAGGGGGCTTCTACGAGCAGTACTTC. Its translation is CASSVAAAGGFYEQYF. The chain recombines TRBV9 with TRBJ2-7, with 8 bases aligning to TRBD1. The CDR3 has 16 amino acids. Germline V gives CDR1 SGDLS, CDR2 YYNGEE. Trimming removed 0 bases from V and 3 bases from J; junction bases left unmatched: 8. The entire variable domain, with the rest obtained from reference TRBV9 and TRBJ2-7, is as follows: DSGVTQTPKHLITATGQRVTLRCSPRSGDLSVYWYQQSLDQGLQFLIQYYNGEERAKGNILERFSAQQFPDLHSELNLSSLELGDSALYFCASSVAAAGGFYEQYFGPGTRLTVT.

This clonotype was recorded many times. The V gene is TRBV30, the J gene TRBJ2-5; D not resolved. CDR3 size: 11 residues. The V and J ends lost 2 bases and 3 bases respectively, with 4 bases between them. CDR1 is GTSNPN, CDR2 SVGIG, per germline (reference sequence). This CDR3 reads CAWSLKETQYF. The CDR3 DNA reads TGTGCCTGGAGTCTTAAAGAGACCCAGTACTTC.

The chain joins TRBV15 to TRBJ2-3; TRBD1 is a possible D gene (6 bases). The CDR3 is 16 residues long. V was shortened by 3 bases and J by 4 bases, with 17 bases between the two germline ends. Germline CDR1 is LNHNV and CDR2 is YYDKDF (reference sequence). CDR3 amino acids: CATSSSLGGDSDTQYF. CDR3 coding DNA: TGTGCCACCAGCAGTTCTTTAGGGGGAGACTCAGATACGCAGTATTTT.